This TCR beta chain was identified during a study of T cells in Graves' hyperthyroidism and ophthalmopathy. TCR beta CDR3 sequences were amplified from RNA transcripts. The HTBI primer set served for first-round RT-PCR of the TCR CDR3. MiXCR, applied by TCRdb to the multiplex PCR reads, yields one record per CDR3 protein. Among about 340,000 distinct CDR3 sequences listed, about 21% were seen once. This clonotype was recorded at least ten times. The CDR3 runs to 17 residues. Germline V gene lookup returns CDR1 DFQATT and CDR2 SNEGSKA (reference sequence). Trimming removed 6 bases from V and 7 bases from J; junction bases left unmatched: 17.

Material for sequencing was blood. The chain couples TRBV20-1 to TRBJ2-1, with 11 bases that match TRBD2. The source is a woman aged 45 to 65 with Graves' hyperthyroidism. CDR3 bases: TGCAGTGCCCTTCTAGCGGGAGGCCTATCTACACGGAATGAGCAGTTCTTC. This sequence encodes CSALLAGGLSTRNEQFF.